The clone carrying this T cell receptor (beta chain) was seen repeatedly, ten times or more. Its target is not known. The read terminates 3 residues ahead of where the CDR3 ends, so the germline J gene completes it. The record originates from a study of T cell clonality in common variable immunodeficiency. Germline loops: CDR1 LNHDA, CDR2 SQIVND (reference sequence). Trimming cost V 10 bases and J 2 bases, with 17 bases left between them. The CDR3 has 14 residues. Libraries were prepared by immunoSEQ multiplex PCR; TCRdb keeps only in-frame clonotypes and omits some of them. The sample was found to contain approximately 81,000 clones, and every one recurs. Findings and limits, study-wide: CVID subjects had higher TCRbeta clonality than healthy controls, most marked in about a third. Fewer TCRbeta clones were shared among CVID subjects than controls.

The clonotype comes from a person aged 18 to 70 in good health. Sequenced: peripheral blood mononuclear cells. The gene calls are TRBV19 and TRBJ1-2, with D possibly matching TRBD1 (5 bases). CDR3 loop: CAIKRDSSNYGYTF. The covered CDR3 bases are TGTGCCATCAAACGAGACAGCTCCAACTATGGC.